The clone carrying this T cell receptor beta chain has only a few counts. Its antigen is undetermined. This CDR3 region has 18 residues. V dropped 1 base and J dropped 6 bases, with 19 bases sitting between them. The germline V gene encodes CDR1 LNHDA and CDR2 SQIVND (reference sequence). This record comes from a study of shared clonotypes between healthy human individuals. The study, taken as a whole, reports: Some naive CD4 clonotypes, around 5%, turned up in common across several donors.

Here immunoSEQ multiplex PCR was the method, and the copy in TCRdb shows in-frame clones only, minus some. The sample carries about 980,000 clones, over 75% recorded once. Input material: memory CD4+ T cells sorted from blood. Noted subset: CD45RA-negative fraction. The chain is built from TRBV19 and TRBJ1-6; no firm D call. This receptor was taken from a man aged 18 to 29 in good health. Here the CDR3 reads CASSIAAGSSSVNSPLHF. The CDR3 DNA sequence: TGTGCCAGTAGTATAGCTGCAGGATCCTCCTCTGTTAATTCACCCCTCCACTTT.